The rows below give T cell receptor beta chains drawn from one sample of a study of T cell changes during pregnancy in multiple sclerosis. Generated by immunoSEQ multiplex PCR, the TCRdb table keeps only in-frame clones and is missing some. The repertoire holds 40,000 or so clones, about 93% seen once, with over 0.55% in the top ten. The specimen comprised CD4+ T cells from peripheral blood mononuclear cells, sampled in the third trimester of pregnancy. Receptors were obtained from a female donor with multiple sclerosis, enrolled in a pregnancy study. The CDR3 runs from the conserved cysteine through the conserved F or W. A D gene is named only where the DNA matches it firmly.

j_call d_call v_call cdr3_aa cdr3_nt
TRBJ2-7 NA TRBV10-3 CAISEPGGGPGEQYF TGTGCCATCAGTGAGCCTGGGGGGGGGCCGGGGGAGCAGTACTTC
TRBJ2-7 NA TRBV2 CASRDNSYEQYF TGTGCCAGCAGAGACAACTCCTACGAGCAGTACTTC
TRBJ2-5 TRBD1 TRBV5-1 CASTSGQPQETQYF TGCGCCAGCACCTCGGGACAGCCTCAAGAGACCCAGTACTTC
TRBJ2-7 NA TRBV2 CASKRDLAYEQYF TGTGCCAGCAAAAGGGACTTGGCCTACGAGCAGTACTTC
TRBJ1-4 TRBD1 TRBV5-4 CASSYRGLGEKLFF TGTGCCAGCAGCTACAGGGGGTTAGGAGAAAAACTGTTTTTT
TRBJ2-1 TRBD2 TRBV15 CATNQGGSSYNEQFF TGTGCCACCAATCAGGGCGGGAGCTCCTACAATGAGCAGTTCTTC
TRBJ2-2 TRBD2 TRBV7-3 CASSLTSGLAGAGELFF TGTGCCAGCAGCTTAACTTCGGGACTAGCGGGAGCCGGGGAGCTGTTTTTT
TRBJ2-6 TRBD1 TRBV5-1 CASSSTGVGANVLTF TGCGCCAGCAGCTCGACAGGGGTTGGGGCCAACGTCCTGACTTTC
TRBJ2-3 TRBD1 TRBV5-1 CASRSTGEESDTQYF TGCGCCAGCAGGTCGACAGGGGAAGAGTCAGATACGCAGTATTTT
TRBJ1-5 TRBD1 TRBV19 CASRATGGRGQPQHF TGTGCCAGTCGGGCCACAGGGGGCAGGGGACAGCCCCAGCATTTT
TRBJ1-1 NA TRBV2 CASSLGRPHTEAFF TGTGCCAGCTCTTTGGGGAGGCCGCACACTGAAGCTTTCTTT
TRBJ2-3 NA TRBV7-9 CASSLRLDTDTQYF TGTGCCAGCAGCTTGAGACTAGACACAGATACGCAGTATTTT
TRBJ1-4 NA TRBV2 CASTRGAEEKLFF TGTGCCAGCACTCGGGGGGCGGAGGAAAAACTGTTTTTT
TRBJ1-4 NA TRBV21-1 CASGQRDRREKLFF TGTGCCAGCGGCCAGAGGGACAGGAGGGAAAAACTGTTTTTT
TRBJ1-2 TRBD1 TRBV5-1 CASSLGQGRGGYTF TGCGCCAGCAGCTTGGGACAGGGACGTGGCGGCTACACCTTC
TRBJ1-2 NA TRBV5-4 CASSLGRGTGYTF TGTGCCAGCAGCTTGGGCAGGGGAACTGGCTACACCTTC
TRBJ2-1 NA TRBV7-3 CASSRKGGESSYNEQFF TGTGCCAGCAGCAGAAAGGGGGGGGAAAGCTCCTACAATGAGCAGTTCTTC
TRBJ1-5 TRBD1 TRBV6-5 CASSSGQGVNQPQHF TGTGCCAGCAGTTCCGGACAGGGAGTAAATCAGCCCCAGCATTTT
TRBJ2-6 NA TRBV7-3 CASSRVGASGANVLTF TGTGCCAGCAGCCGCGTGGGGGCTTCTGGGGCCAACGTCCTGACTTTC
TRBJ1-2 TRBD1 TRBV6-5 CASSYIQGGRGYTF TGTGCCAGCAGTTACATCCAGGGGGGACGTGGCTACACCTTC
TRBJ2-1 TRBD2 TRBV25-1 CASSEGGRAHNEQFF TGTGCCAGCAGTGAAGGCGGGAGGGCCCACAATGAGCAGTTCTTC
TRBJ1-2 TRBD1 TRBV19 CATYDGPQGSHGYTF TGTGCCACCTACGATGGCCCACAGGGGTCCCATGGCTACACCTTC
TRBJ2-7 NA TRBV4-1 CASSPVIGASYEQYF TGCGCCAGCAGCCCCGTGATAGGGGCCTCCTACGAGCAGTACTTC